This entry lists 29 T cell receptor beta chains sequenced from one sample in a study of human T cells and chemical hapten exposure. TCRdb itself ran the RACE reads through MiXCR, one entry per CDR3 protein. The sample shows fewer than 200,000 distinct CDR3 sequences, under 25% of them seen only once. Indicated time point: patch test 1, 2 weeks after DPC sensitization. The treatment denotes: therapeutic diphenylcyclopropenone sensitization with weekly scalp DPC. This sample comprised whole blood, obtained in connection with sensitization to the hapten diphenylcyclopropenone (DPC). All receptors derive from a woman in her forties or fifties with alopecia areata. Some clones in this sample may be carry-over from other donors' samples.

The DNA for the CDR3 is TGTGCCAGCAGTTACGAGGCGGGTCAAGAGACCCAGTACTTC. Translated, it gives CASSYEAGQETQYF. This chain links TRBV6-5 with TRBJ2-5, with a tentative D call TRBD2 (5 bases). CDR3 length: 14 amino acids. Germline V CDR1 and CDR2: MNHEY, SVGAGI. The V and J ends lost 2 bases and 2 bases respectively, with 9 bases between them.

This clonotype was seen a handful of times. V gene TRBV29-1 combines with J gene TRBJ2-6; no clear D. The CDR3 contains 13 residues. Trimming stripped 4 bases from V and 0 bases from J, with 4 bases between. Per the germline V gene, CDR1 is SQVTM and CDR2 is ANQGSEA. The CDR3 reads CSVGSSGANVLTF. Written as DNA, the CDR3 is TGCAGCGTTGGCAGCTCTGGGGCCAACGTCCTGACTTTC.

This clonotype was seen many times. The V call is TRBV15, the J call TRBJ2-1; 11 bases align to TRBD1. The CDR3 length is 13 residues. Trimming cost V 4 bases and J 10 bases; bases outside gene matches: 3. Per the germline V gene, CDR1 is LNHNV and CDR2 is YYDKDF (reference sequence). The CDR3 region is CATSTGQGDEQFF. CDR3 in DNA: TGTGCCACCAGCACGGGACAGGGGGACGAGCAGTTCTTC.

This clonotype was counted only a few times. V and J are TRBV5-1 and TRBJ2-5, with D unresolved. With 4 bases removed from V and 4 bases from J, the gap between germline ends came to 14 bases. Germline V CDR1 and CDR2: SGHRS, YFSETQ. There are 14 residues in the CDR3. The CDR3 nucleotides are TGCGCCAGCAGCCCCCTGGGCCGGCCAGAGACCCAGTACTTC. Translating gives CASSPLGRPETQYF.

This rearrangement joins TRBV2 to TRBJ2-5; the D is unclear. Germline-derived CDR1 and CDR2 are SNHLY and FYNNEI. The V gene lost 3 bases and the J gene lost 5 bases, with 10 bases spanning the gap. CDR3 length: 13 residues. CDR3 sequence reads: CASSDLRGETQYF. The CDR3 DNA reads as TGTGCCAGCAGTGATCTTAGAGGCGAGACCCAGTACTTC.

The V call is TRBV7-3, the J call TRBJ2-2, with D unclear. CDR1 and CDR2 from the germline V gene are SGHTA and FQGTGA. Deletions cut 5 bases from V and 7 bases from J, with 8 bases between. The CDR3 sequence is 12 residues long. The CDR3 bases are TGTGCCAGCAGCCGATTAGACGGGGAGCTGTTTTTT. Amino acids: CASSRLDGELFF.

This chain connects TRBV20-1 to TRBJ1-5; possible D gene TRBD1, 6 bases. With 2 bases removed from V and 2 bases from J, the gap between germline ends came to 10 bases. The CDR3 has 14 residues. Germline V gene lookup returns CDR1 DFQATT and CDR2 SNEGSKA (reference sequence). The CDR3 spells CSARSRTGNQPQHF. CDR3 bases: TGCAGTGCTAGATCGAGGACAGGCAATCAGCCCCAGCATTTT.

This clonotype was seen ten or more times. The genes are TRBV29-1 and TRBJ1-2; possible D gene TRBD1, 5 bases. V was trimmed by 7 bases and J by 5 bases, leaving 14 bases between them. From germline, CDR1 is SQVTM and CDR2 ANQGSEA. The CDR3 has 12 amino acids. The chain's CDR3 is CSAVDSVYGYTF. The CDR3 DNA is TGCAGCGCTGTAGACAGCGTATATGGCTACACCTTC.

This chain uses TRBV27 with TRBJ1-5, with D unresolved. CDR3 length: 15 residues. Germline loops: CDR1 MNHEY, CDR2 SMNVEV (reference sequence). V dropped 3 bases and J dropped 1 base, with 10 bases sitting between them. This CDR3 is CASSLAAASNQPQHF. CDR3 DNA: TGTGCCAGCAGTTTGGCCGCGGCCAGCAATCAGCCCCAGCATTTT.

This clonotype was counted between two and nine times. V gene TRBV27 combines with J gene TRBJ1-1; D possibly corresponds to TRBD1 (5 bases). Trimming took off 9 bases at V and 4 bases at J, with 18 bases between the two ends. The CDR3 is 14 amino acids. Germline assignment: CDR1 MNHEY and CDR2 SMNVEV (reference sequence). The chain's CDR3 is CARPLEGRGTEAFF. The CDR3, as DNA: TGTGCCAGACCTCTTGAGGGGAGAGGCACTGAAGCTTTCTTT.

The V call is TRBV20-1, the J call TRBJ2-4; TRBD2 matches at 9 bases. V shed 3 bases and J 5 bases; nucleotides not matched to a gene: 11. This CDR3 region has 16 residues. Germline loops: CDR1 DFQATT, CDR2 SNEGSKA (reference sequence). Here the CDR3 DNA reads TGCAGTGCTAGCGGGTCGCGGGAGGGCCCCCAAAACATTCAGTACTTC. Translating it yields CSASGSREGPQNIQYF.

Many counts were recorded for this clonotype. The gene calls are TRBV20-1 and TRBJ2-1; D gene uncertain. V was clipped by 1 base and J by 0 bases, with 22 bases between them. The CDR3 is 19 residues long. The germline gives CDR1 DFQATT, CDR2 SNEGSKA (reference sequence). Here the CDR3 reads CSARGLRGKDQSSYNEQFF. The CDR3 DNA sequence: TGCAGTGCTAGAGGTCTCCGTGGGAAGGATCAGAGCTCCTACAATGAGCAGTTCTTC.

The gene calls are TRBV27 and TRBJ1-1, with D perhaps TRBD1 (5 bases). This CDR3 is built from 11 residues. CDR1 MNHEY and CDR2 SMNVEV come from the germline V gene (reference sequence). V lost 6 bases and J lost 5, with 7 bases in between. The CDR3 nucleotides are TGTGCCAGCAGGGGGGTTACTGAAGCTTTCTTT. Protein product: CASRGVTEAFF.

There are a few counts of this clonotype. The chain employs TRBV27 and TRBJ1-4; 10 bases align to TRBD1. Germline CDR1 and CDR2: MNHEY and SMNVEV (reference sequence). The V and J ends lost 8 bases and 7 bases, in that order; junction bases with no gene match: 4. This CDR3 comprises 13 residues. The DNA for the CDR3 is TGTGCCAGCCGGGGGACAGGGGCTGAAAAACTGTTTTTT. Translation: CASRGTGAEKLFF.

V usage is TRBV20-1 and J usage is TRBJ1-1; D unresolved. The germline V gene encodes CDR1 DFQATT and CDR2 SNEGSKA (reference sequence). The germline V and J ends were trimmed by 6 bases and 1 base, with 6 bases remaining between them. The CDR3 is 11 residues long. CDR3 sequence reads: CSAQKNTEAFF. DNA of the CDR3: TGCAGTGCCCAAAAGAACACTGAAGCTTTCTTT.

This clonotype was observed a few times. This chain connects TRBV13 to TRBJ2-1; 14 bases map to TRBD2. CDR1 and CDR2 (germline): PRHDT, FYEKMQ (reference sequence). The V segment lost 7 bases and the J segment 2 bases; nucleotides outside the gene matches: 7. CDR3 length equals 17 residues. The CDR3, as DNA: TGTGCCAGCAAGGGACTAGCGGGAGCTGGTCCCTACAATGAGCAGTTCTTC. Translated: CASKGLAGAGPYNEQFF.

This rearrangement joins TRBV6-6 to TRBJ2-5, with no clear D. V lost 6 bases and J lost 4, with 9 bases in between. The CDR3 is 12 residues long. CDR1 and CDR2 (germline): MNHNY, SVGAGI (reference sequence). DNA of the CDR3: TGTGCCAGCAGCCCTAGTGGAGAGACCCAGTACTTC. It is translated as CASSPSGETQYF.

This chain links TRBV29-1 with TRBJ2-3, with D unclear. V lost 6 bases and J lost 7, with 20 bases in between. There are 14 residues in the CDR3. From germline, CDR1 is SQVTM and CDR2 ANQGSEA. CDR3 bases: TGCAGCGTGGACCGGATAATCCGAAGGCATACGCAGTATTTT. Its translation: CSVDRIIRRHTQYF.

The V gene is TRBV5-1, the J gene TRBJ2-7; 11 nucleotides align to TRBD2. CDR3 size: 14 residues. The germline V gene has CDR1 SGHRS and CDR2 YFSETQ. V trimming: 5 bases; J trimming: 6 bases; junction bases outside the gene matches: 7. The DNA for the CDR3 is TGCGCCAGCAGTCCCGGGACTAGCGGCCCCGAGCAGTACTTC. Protein: CASSPGTSGPEQYF.

This chain links TRBV20-1 with TRBJ1-1, with TRBD1 as a possible D gene (5 bases). The germline V gene has CDR1 DFQATT and CDR2 SNEGSKA (reference sequence). This CDR3 has 13 amino acids. The V end lost 0 bases, the J end lost 4 bases, and 9 bases lay between the germline ends. As DNA, the CDR3 is TGCAGTGCTAGAGACGACAGTCCCACTGAAGCTTTCTTT. Its protein is CSARDDSPTEAFF.

This chain uses TRBV6-4 with TRBJ2-3; D is undetermined. CDR3 length equals 16 residues. In germline, CDR1 is MRHNA, CDR2 SNTAGT. Trimming stripped 5 bases from V and 1 base from J, with 16 bases between. The CDR3 DNA reads as TGTGCCAGCAGTTTGGAGTACAGCTTGGGCACAGATACGCAGTATTTT. Translated, it gives CASSLEYSLGTDTQYF.

V and J are TRBV12-3 or TRBV12-4 and TRBJ2-7; 9 positions match TRBD2. The CDR3 is made up of 17 amino acids. Unmatched junction bases numbered 13, after V lost 4 bases and J lost 3 bases. CDR3 bases: TGTGCCAGCAGTTCCGGGACTAGCAGATACTACCGCTACGAGCAGTACTTC. This encodes CASSSGTSRYYRYEQYF.

The chain is built from TRBV21-1 and TRBJ2-1. TRBV21-1 corresponds to a pseudogene. The CDR3 totals 15 residues. CDR3 sequence reads: CASSNGPRKTCEQFF. Written as DNA, the CDR3 is TGTGCCAGCAGCAATGGTCCTAGGAAGACTTGCGAGCAGTTCTTC.

This clonotype has just a few counts. This rearrangement joins TRBV12-3 or TRBV12-4 to TRBJ2-6; no clear D. This CDR3 spans 14 amino acids. V lost 4 bases, J lost 2 bases, and 6 bases lay in between. The CDR3 DNA reads TGTGCCAGCAGTTCGCTAGCTGGGGCCAACGTCCTGACTTTC. Its translation is CASSSLAGANVLTF.

The rearrangement links TRBV2 to TRBJ2-7, with 9 positions matching TRBD2. Germline loops: CDR1 SNHLY, CDR2 FYNNEI. The CDR3 runs to 16 residues. Trimming took 3 bases from V and 3 from J; bases not matched to a gene: 9. The chain's CDR3 is CASSDHQGTSSYEQYF. The CDR3 nucleotides are TGTGCCAGCAGTGACCACCAGGGGACTAGCAGCTACGAGCAGTACTTC.

This clonotype was detected a few times. V gene TRBV7-9 combines with J gene TRBJ2-3; 8 nucleotides match TRBD1. The ends lost 5 bases at V and 1 base at J; junction bases unmatched: 8. CDR1 and CDR2 from the germline V gene are SEHNR and FQNEAQ (reference sequence). CDR3 length equals 16 residues. The DNA of the CDR3 is TGTGCCAGCAGCACCTGGGACAGGCTCGGCACAGATACGCAGTATTTT. Translating gives CASSTWDRLGTDTQYF.

The gene calls are TRBV20-1 and TRBJ2-2; D is unclear. The CDR3 spans 12 residues. V lost 1 base, J lost 2 bases, and 2 bases lay in between. Germline assignment: CDR1 DFQATT and CDR2 SNEGSKA (reference sequence). CDR3 sequence (DNA): TGCAGTGCTAGAGTTAACACCGGGGAGCTGTTTTTT. Its protein product is CSARVNTGELFF.

This clonotype appeared a few times. CDR3 region: CATASQDFAGGLGRETQYF. For the CDR3, the DNA is TGCGCCACCGCTTCCCAGGATTTTGCGGGAGGGTTGGGTCGGGAGACCCAGTACTTC. The V gene is TRBV10-2, the J gene TRBJ2-5; 9 nucleotides line up with TRBD2. The J segment lost 5 bases and the V segment lost 10 bases, leaving 26 bases of the junction unmatched. Per the germline V gene, CDR1 is WSHSY and CDR2 is SAAADI. There are 19 residues in the CDR3.

This chain uses TRBV20-1 with TRBJ1-6; TRBD1 is a possible D gene (6 bases). V shed 6 bases and J shed 6 bases, with 15 bases lying between them. Per germline, CDR1 DFQATT and CDR2 SNEGSKA (reference sequence). This CDR3 region has 14 residues. CDR3 amino acids: CSASQGTGNSPLHF. The DNA of the CDR3 is TGCAGTGCGTCGCAGGGGACGGGTAATTCACCCCTCCACTTT.